These 5 T cell receptor beta chains originate from one sample sequenced in a study of blood T cell repertoires in COVID-19. Using immunoSEQ multiplex PCR, the repertoire was profiled, and TCRdb retains in-frame clones only, with some absent. The sample holds a few hundred thousand clones; roughly 85% are singletons and the top ten take over 6%. The sample comprised PBMCs or T cells enriched from blood (not recorded which). The origin of the receptors is a woman between 40 and 55 years old who had recovered from COVID-19.

CDR3 loop: CASSASDLRGNQPQHF. The DNA of the CDR3 is TGTGCCAGCAGTGCGAGTGATCTGAGGGGCAATCAGCCCCAGCATTTT. This chain connects TRBV2 to TRBJ1-5, with D uncertain. V was cut by 4 bases and J by 2 bases, with 15 bases left in between. This CDR3 has 16 amino acids. From germline, CDR1 is SNHLY and CDR2 FYNNEI.

This clone is a singleton in its sample. The V and J genes are TRBV12-3 or TRBV12-4 and TRBJ2-1; a possible D gene is TRBD2 (6 bases). The CDR3 is 13 residues long. V lost 8 bases and J lost 9, with 17 bases in between. The CDR3 here is CASARDFRGEQFF. As DNA, the CDR3 is TGTGCCAGCGCGAGGGACTTTCGGGGTGAGCAGTTCTTC.

The chain combines TRBV27 with TRBJ1-1; D gene unclear. CDR3 size: 13 residues. V was trimmed by 6 bases and J by 1 base, leaving 9 bases between them. Germline CDR1 is MNHEY and CDR2 is SMNVEV (reference sequence). The CDR3 loop reads CASRYNGNTEAFF. DNA of the CDR3: TGTGCCAGCAGATATAACGGGAACACTGAAGCTTTCTTT.

This clone was seen only a few times. The chain recombines TRBV7-2 with TRBJ2-7; 9 nucleotides line up with TRBD2. The V gene end was trimmed by 5 bases and the J gene end by 6 bases; junction bases not matched to a gene: 20. The CDR3 has 18 residues. CDR1 SGHTA and CDR2 FQGNSA come from the germline V gene. CDR3 loop: CASSPVAPASGAFGEQYF. For the CDR3, the DNA is TGTGCCAGCAGCCCTGTTGCCCCCGCTAGCGGGGCCTTTGGCGAGCAGTACTTC.

The gene calls are TRBV18 and TRBJ2-1; D may be TRBD2 (5 bases). Germline CDR1 and CDR2: KGHSH and LQKENI. This CDR3 is built from 14 residues. V lost 6 bases to trimming and J lost 3 bases, with 12 bases between them. The CDR3, as DNA: TGTGCCAGCTCCTCCGGGATAGTCTACAATGAGCAGTTCTTC. Its translation is CASSSGIVYNEQFF.